This T cell receptor beta chain originates from a study of T cell responses to AZD1222 COVID-19 vaccine. Details on this clone: The antigen remains undetermined.

Second-dose recipients at about 4 or about 12 weeks were treated as one pooled group. Germline V gene sequence: CDR1 LGHDT, CDR2 YNNKEL (reference sequence). This CDR3 region has 16 residues. V was pared by 4 bases and J by 5 bases, with 10 bases of the junction left unmatched. Study-level points and caveats: Donors were largely white British and mainly female; clonal diversity was possibly underestimated. At baseline, seropositivity was found in only 6 or 7 AZD1222 recipients.

Sequenced by immunoSEQ multiplex PCR; TCRdb stores in-frame clones only, minus some. The table records about 130,000 clones, 88% of them present only once. The chain uses TRBV3-1 (or the pseudogene TRBV3-2) and TRBJ2-5; 10 nucleotides line up with TRBD2. The receptor comes from an adult who received the AZD1222 COVID-19 vaccine. The starting material was peripheral blood, obtained 28 days after the second AZD1222 dose. CDR3 in DNA: TGTGCCAGCAGCCCCGGGGTAGCGGGAGGCGGTGAGACCCAGTACTTC. This translates into CASSPGVAGGGETQYF.